One and the same sample provided the 30 T cell receptor beta chains below, sequenced in a study of blood T cell repertoires in COVID-19. Measured with immunoSEQ multiplex PCR; TCRdb has only the in-frame clones, and not every one. The data show over 200,000 clones, with roughly 80% seen just once and about 2.5% held by the top ten. Sequenced material: peripheral blood. The receptors were gathered from a woman between 35 and 50 years old with active or convalescent COVID-19.

V usage is TRBV19 and J usage is TRBJ1-2; D may be TRBD1 (6 bases). The CDR3 runs to 12 residues. CDR1 and CDR2 from the germline V gene are LNHDA and SQIVND (reference sequence). V was trimmed by 8 bases and J by 8 bases, leaving 15 bases between them. This CDR3 reads CASQNRVGGYTF. The CDR3 DNA is TGTGCCAGTCAAAACAGGGTAGGGGGCTACACCTTC.

This sequence joins TRBV27 and TRBJ1-6; maybe TRBD1 (5 bases). Trimming shortened V by 5 bases and J by 5 bases, and 13 bases separated the two germline ends. Germline values: CDR1 MNHEY, CDR2 SMNVEV (reference sequence). This CDR3 contains 15 residues. The CDR3 DNA is TGTGCCAGCAGTCGGGGGGGTCTCGATAATTCACCCCTCCACTTT. Translated: CASSRGGLDNSPLHF.

The rearrangement links TRBV7-8 to TRBJ2-7; TRBD1 aligns across 8 bases. The CDR3 covers 15 residues. Germline V lookup: CDR1 SGHVS, CDR2 FQNEAQ. V was clipped by 4 bases and J by 0 bases; unmatched bases: 5. The CDR3: CASSSYRGDSYEQYF. The CDR3 DNA reads TGTGCCAGCAGCTCATACAGGGGGGACTCCTACGAGCAGTACTTC.

This clone was observed a single time. CDR3 coding DNA: TGTGCCAGCAGCCCCCGCACAGGGGCAGTTAATGAAAAACTGTTTTTT. This codes for CASSPRTGAVNEKLFF. The chain is built from TRBV7-2 and TRBJ1-4, with 7 bases that match TRBD1. V trimming: 5 bases; J trimming: 4 bases; junction bases outside the gene matches: 10. Germline V gives CDR1 SGHTA, CDR2 FQGNSA. This CDR3 contains 16 residues.

This chain links TRBV19 with TRBJ2-7, with 7 bases fitting TRBD1. Per the germline V gene, CDR1 is LNHDA and CDR2 is SQIVND (reference sequence). CDR3 length: 14 residues. V lost 1 base, J lost 2 bases, and 2 bases stayed unmatched. CDR3 in amino acids: CASSIGQGTYEQYF. CDR3 in DNA: TGTGCCAGTAGTATAGGACAGGGAACCTACGAGCAGTACTTC.

This clone was counted a few times. V usage is TRBV6-2 or TRBV6-3 and J usage is TRBJ1-1; D is possibly TRBD1 (6 bases). This CDR3 region has 18 residues. V lost 0 bases to trimming and J lost 1 base, with 18 bases between them. Germline-derived CDR1 and CDR2 are MNHEY and SVGEGT. The CDR3 coding sequence is TGTGCCAGCAGTTACTCGTCCCAACTGGACAGTTGGAACACTGAAGCTTTCTTT. Translating it yields CASSYSSQLDSWNTEAFF.

This clone was recorded once. V gene TRBV9 combines with J gene TRBJ2-1, with 9 bases aligning to TRBD2. The CDR3 is 20 amino acids. The trim removed 0 bases at V and 3 bases at J, leaving 16 bases unmatched. Germline CDR1 is SGDLS and CDR2 is YYNGEE. The CDR3 sequence: CASSVAPPFPSGTFYNEQFF. The CDR3 DNA reads as TGTGCCAGCAGCGTAGCCCCCCCTTTCCCTAGCGGGACCTTCTACAATGAGCAGTTCTTC.

This CDR3 is CASNDRGAETQYF. CDR3 in DNA: TGCGCCAGCAACGACAGGGGTGCAGAGACCCAGTACTTC. This chain connects TRBV5-1 to TRBJ2-5, with TRBD1 matching 8 bases. This CDR3 has 13 amino acids. Germline CDR1 is SGHRS and CDR2 is YFSETQ. V dropped 6 bases and J dropped 4; count of bases not matched to a gene: 5.

The V and J genes are TRBV6-1 and TRBJ1-4; 10 positions match TRBD1. The CDR3 is 14 amino acids. From germline, CDR1 is MNHNS and CDR2 SASEGT. Trimming removed 1 base from V and 7 bases from J; junction bases left unmatched: 0. The CDR3 loop is CASSEGQGAEKLFF. In DNA, the CDR3 is TGTGCCAGCAGTGAAGGACAGGGGGCTGAAAAACTGTTTTTT.

CDR3 DNA: TGTGCCAGCAGCTTAGTATCCCAGCCCCAGCATTTT. Amino acid sequence: CASSLVSQPQHF. The rearrangement uses TRBV7-8 and TRBJ1-5; D uncertain. Trimming took 1 base from V and 7 from J, leaving 5 bases between them. Germline V gene lookup returns CDR1 SGHVS and CDR2 FQNEAQ. This CDR3 region has 12 residues. The full variable domain, in which reference TRBV7-8 and TRBJ1-5 provide the parts outside the CDR3, is GAGVSQSPRYKVAKRGQDVALRCDPISGHVSLFWYQQALGQGPEFLTYFQNEAQLDKSGLPSDRFFAERPEGSVSTLKIQRTQQEDSAVYLCASSLVSQPQHFGDGTRLSIL.

The chain links TRBV6-5 to TRBJ2-1; 7 bases map to TRBD2. Germline-derived CDR1 and CDR2 are MNHEY and SVGAGI. Trimming took 8 bases from V and 5 from J; bases not matched to a gene: 9. The CDR3 has 14 residues. In DNA form, the CDR3 reads TGTGCCAGCCAAGATGGGACTAACCACAATGAGCAGTTCTTC. It codes for CASQDGTNHNEQFF.

The DNA of the CDR3 is TGTGCCAGCAGCCCCAGGGGGAGCGGGAGTGGGTCCTACGAGCAGTACTTC. It codes for CASSPRGSGSGSYEQYF. The genes are TRBV9 and TRBJ2-7, with D tentatively TRBD2 (8 bases). The length of the CDR3 is 17 residues. V was pared by 4 bases and J by 1 base, with 21 bases between. The germline gives CDR1 SGDLS, CDR2 YYNGEE.

The chain combines TRBV14 with TRBJ2-7; weak D call: TRBD2 (5 bases). CDR1 is SGHDN, CDR2 FVKESK, per germline. This CDR3 has 15 amino acids. V gave up 4 bases and J gave up 1 base, with 14 bases separating them. The CDR3 DNA follows: TGTGCCAGCAGCCCCCTCGCGGGTGAGTCCTACGAGCAGTACTTC. As protein: CASSPLAGESYEQYF.

V usage is TRBV25-1 and J usage is TRBJ1-1; 7 bases are shared with TRBD1. The V gene's germline CDR1 is MGHDK and CDR2 SYGVNS. CDR3 length: 14 residues. J gave up 1 base and V 2 bases, and 1 base lay outside the gene matches. In nucleotides, the CDR3 is TGTGCCAGCAGTGAACCAGGGGGGAACACTGAAGCTTTCTTT. This codes for CASSEPGGNTEAFF.

The chain is built from TRBV9 and TRBJ2-2; 8 nucleotides align to TRBD2. The germline gives CDR1 SGDLS, CDR2 YYNGEE. The J segment lost 3 bases and the V segment lost 4 bases, leaving 14 bases of the junction unmatched. The CDR3 has 18 residues. The CDR3 sequence: CASSPSRREEVYTGELFF. CDR3 coding DNA: TGTGCCAGCAGCCCATCCCGGCGGGAGGAGGTTTACACCGGGGAGCTGTTTTTT.

This sequence joins TRBV5-4 and TRBJ2-6; 7 positions agree with TRBD2. The CDR3 has 20 amino acids. Germline V gives CDR1 SGHNT, CDR2 YYREEE (reference sequence). The V gene end was trimmed by 6 bases and the J gene end by 0 bases; junction bases not matched to a gene: 18. The CDR3 bases are TGTGCCAGCAACCCCGCGGGAGCAGGGTTCCTTAGCTCTGGGGCCAACGTCCTGACTTTC. Its protein product is CASNPAGAGFLSSGANVLTF.

The chain uses TRBV7-8 and TRBJ1-2; 11 positions match TRBD1. CDR1 and CDR2 (germline): SGHVS, FQNEAQ. With V trimmed by 5 bases and J by 7 bases, 12 bases remained unmatched. The CDR3 length is 16 residues. Here the CDR3 reads CASSVRRTGGAGGYTF. CDR3 nucleotide sequence: TGTGCCAGCAGCGTTAGACGGACAGGGGGCGCCGGTGGCTACACCTTC. Using reference TRBV7-8 and TRBJ1-2 for the parts outside the CDR3, the full variable domain is GAGVSQSPRYKVAKRGQDVALRCDPISGHVSLFWYQQALGQGPEFLTYFQNEAQLDKSGLPSDRFFAERPEGSVSTLKIQRTQQEDSAVYLCASSVRRTGGAGGYTFGSGTRLTVV.

This clone has only a few counts. The V and J genes are TRBV6-1 and TRBJ2-7; 9 bases fit TRBD1. This CDR3 is built from 15 residues. V trimming: 1 base; J trimming: 6 bases; junction bases outside the gene matches: 7. Germline V gene lookup returns CDR1 MNHNS and CDR2 SASEGT. CDR3 bases: TGTGCCAGCAGTGAAGGGGGACAGGGAGGAATCGAGCAGTACTTC. This gives the protein CASSEGGQGGIEQYF.

V is TRBV9 and J is TRBJ2-2, with 12 nucleotides matching TRBD1. Germline trimming cut 3 bases from V and 3 bases from J; bases unmatched to any gene: 6. The V gene's germline CDR1 is SGDLS and CDR2 YYNGEE. The length of the CDR3 is 17 residues. As DNA, the CDR3 is TGTGCCAGCAGCGCGGGACAGGGGGCGAGGCACACCGGGGAGCTGTTTTTT. Translation gives CASSAGQGARHTGELFF.

The chain has TRBV4-3 and TRBJ1-2; TRBD1 aligns across 8 bases. The germline CDR1 and CDR2 sequences are LGHNA and YSLEER. Trimming removed 1 base from V and 0 bases from J; junction bases left unmatched: 1. The CDR3 spans 15 residues. The chain's CDR3 is CASSQVRGPNYGYTF. CDR3 nucleotides: TGCGCCAGCAGCCAAGTCAGGGGGCCTAACTATGGCTACACCTTC.

This clone has only one observation. The chain is built from TRBV6-5 and TRBJ1-1; D may be TRBD1 (5 bases). CDR1 and CDR2 from the germline V gene are MNHEY and SVGAGI. Trimming cost V 6 bases and J 5 bases, with 19 bases left between them. The length of the CDR3 is 15 residues. The CDR3, as DNA: TGTGCCAGCAGCCTCACTGTGTCCGGGGGGACTGAAGCTTTCTTT. Its protein product is CASSLTVSGGTEAFF.

This chain uses TRBV5-1 with TRBJ2-7; tentative D call: TRBD1 (6 bases). Trimming took 4 bases from V and 7 from J, leaving 18 bases between them. Germline CDR1 reads SGHRS; CDR2 reads YFSETQ. The CDR3 covers 14 residues. DNA of the CDR3: TGCGCCAGCAGCAGCGGACAGCCCTCTCGAGAGCAGTACTTC. It translates to CASSSGQPSREQYF.

This sequence joins TRBV6-5 and TRBJ2-3; 8 bases fit TRBD2. The V gene's germline CDR1 is MNHEY and CDR2 SVGAGI. V was clipped by 0 bases and J by 11 bases; unmatched bases: 4. The CDR3 runs to 13 residues. This chain's CDR3 is CASSYSSGALQYF. CDR3 sequence (DNA): TGTGCCAGCAGTTACTCTAGCGGGGCTTTGCAGTATTTT.

The V and J genes are TRBV6-2 or TRBV6-3 and TRBJ1-4; D remains unclear. In germline, CDR1 is MNHEY, CDR2 SVGEGT. The CDR3 runs 15 residues. Trimming stripped 4 bases from V and 8 bases from J, with 17 bases between. The CDR3 nucleotides read TGTGCCAGCAGTTCACAGCGGACCTCGGGGGAAAAACTGTTTTTT. The encoded protein is CASSSQRTSGEKLFF.

The chain has TRBV30 and TRBJ2-5; 7 bases align to TRBD2. The length of the CDR3 is 14 residues. The germline CDR1 and CDR2 sequences are GTSNPN and SVGIG (reference sequence). V trimming: 6 bases; J trimming: 2 bases; junction bases outside the gene matches: 9. In DNA, the CDR3 is TGTGCCTGTACCCGGGGGGACCTACAAGAGACCCAGTACTTC. It yields the protein CACTRGDLQETQYF. Full variable domain (rest looked up from reference TRBV30 and TRBJ2-5): SQTIHQWPATLVQPVGSPLSLECTVEGTSNPNLYWYRQAAGRGLQLLFYSVGIGQISSEVPQNLSASRPQDRQFILSSKKLLLSDSGFYLCACTRGDLQETQYFGPGTRLLVL.

The gene calls are TRBV6-1 and TRBJ1-2; no firm D call. V lost 5 bases to trimming and J lost 8 bases, with 12 bases between them. The germline gives CDR1 MNHNS, CDR2 SASEGT. The CDR3 covers 12 residues. The DNA of the CDR3 is TGTGCCAGCAGTTATGGCAGTGGCGGCTACACCTTC. Protein product: CASSYGSGGYTF.

V usage is TRBV5-1 and J usage is TRBJ2-7, with 9 nucleotides matching TRBD1. CDR1 and CDR2 from the germline V gene are SGHRS and YFSETQ. The CDR3 is made up of 15 amino acids. J lost 2 bases, V lost 4 bases, and 7 bases had no gene match. The CDR3 nucleotides are TGCGCCAGCAGCGCCGGGACAGGGTTAACCTACGAGCAGTACTTC. Its translation is CASSAGTGLTYEQYF.

The rearrangement joins TRBV6-5 to TRBJ1-1; possible D gene TRBD1, 5 bases. The ends were cut back, 11 bases at V and 4 bases at J, with 17 bases in the middle. CDR1 is MNHEY and CDR2 is SVGAGI in the germline V gene. The CDR3 is 13 amino acids. In DNA, the CDR3 is TGTGCCTCCAAGAGGGGCGGGGGCACTGAAGCTTTCTTT. It codes for CASKRGGGTEAFF.

Concerning this clone: Different DNA sequences within this sample yield the same CDR3. The V call is TRBV18, the J call TRBJ1-1; 7 positions agree with TRBD1. Per germline, CDR1 KGHSH and CDR2 LQKENI. After removal of 0 bases from V and 1 base from J, the junction contained 5 bases not matched to a gene. The length of the CDR3 is 16 residues. For the CDR3, the DNA is TGTGCCAGCTCACCACCGTCGACAGGGTCGAACACTGAAGCTTTCTTT. This codes for CASSPPSTGSNTEAFF.

The CDR3 reads CASSIPGTANEKLFF. CDR3 DNA: TGTGCCAGCAGCATCCCCGGGACAGCTAATGAAAAACTGTTTTTT. The chain joins TRBV7-2 to TRBJ1-4; TRBD1 matches at 7 bases. The CDR3 runs 15 residues. Germline-derived CDR1 and CDR2 are SGHTA and FQGNSA. With V trimmed by 5 bases and J by 3 bases, 6 bases remained unmatched.